The clone carrying this TCR beta chain was seen just once. This sample was included in a study of CD8 T cells in Susac syndrome. Purification of the CD8+ and CD4+ T cells relied on negative isolation, and TEMRA cells underwent FACS enrichment. The authors reverse transcribed roughly 0.5 to 1 ug RNA with random hexamers. MiXCR was run by TCRdb on the immunoSEQ multiplex PCR reads, yielding one entry per CDR3 protein. Here the sample spans 200,000 or so distinct CDR3 sequences, nearly 95% being singletons. The sequence came from a human donor with multiple sclerosis. Sequencing input: CD4+ T cells from PBMCs.

The CDR3 DNA follows: TGTGCCAGCAGCCAACCTAGCGGGAGCATGAACTACGAGCAGTACTTC. It yields the protein CASSQPSGSMNYEQYF. This chain uses TRBV3-1 with TRBJ2-7; TRBD2 aligns across 10 bases. CDR1 LGHDT and CDR2 YNNKEL come from the germline V gene (reference sequence). Trimming cost V 2 bases and J 3 bases; bases outside gene matches: 7. The CDR3 loop spans 16 amino acids.